These 3 T cell receptor beta chains originate from one sample sequenced in a study of blood T cell repertoires in COVID-19. Assay: immunoSEQ multiplex PCR; the TCRdb copy retains only in-frame clones and omits some. The table records about 310,000 clones, 80% to 90% of them present only once. Sequencing was done on a sample of peripheral blood. These TCRs come from a woman aged 45-65 years who had recovered from COVID-19.

This clone has just a few counts. The rearrangement uses TRBV25-1 and TRBJ1-1; D remains unclear. Deletions cut 2 bases from V and 8 bases from J, with 18 bases between. This CDR3 contains 15 residues. Looked up from germline, CDR1 is MGHDK and CDR2 is SYGVNS. CDR3 protein: CASSETGWSLREAFF. DNA of the CDR3: TGTGCCAGCAGTGAAACGGGTTGGAGTTTAAGGGAAGCTTTCTTT.

This clone was recorded once. The chain employs TRBV28 and TRBJ2-4; D not certain. The CDR3 is 11 residues long. V lost 3 bases and J 6 bases, leaving 3 bases between the germline ends. Germline-derived CDR1 and CDR2 are MDHEN and SYDVKM. CDR3 region: CASSFLNIQYF. The CDR3 nucleotides are TGTGCCAGCAGTTTCTTAAACATTCAGTACTTC.

The rearrangement uses TRBV5-4 and TRBJ2-3, with 7 bases fitting TRBD2. The CDR3 consists of 14 residues. The V and J ends lost 9 bases and 1 base, in that order; junction bases with no gene match: 8. Germline CDR1 and CDR2: SGHNT and YYREEE (reference sequence). Written as DNA, the CDR3 is TGTGCCACCTCTAGCGGAATGGGCACAGATACGCAGTATTTT. It encodes CATSSGMGTDTQYF.